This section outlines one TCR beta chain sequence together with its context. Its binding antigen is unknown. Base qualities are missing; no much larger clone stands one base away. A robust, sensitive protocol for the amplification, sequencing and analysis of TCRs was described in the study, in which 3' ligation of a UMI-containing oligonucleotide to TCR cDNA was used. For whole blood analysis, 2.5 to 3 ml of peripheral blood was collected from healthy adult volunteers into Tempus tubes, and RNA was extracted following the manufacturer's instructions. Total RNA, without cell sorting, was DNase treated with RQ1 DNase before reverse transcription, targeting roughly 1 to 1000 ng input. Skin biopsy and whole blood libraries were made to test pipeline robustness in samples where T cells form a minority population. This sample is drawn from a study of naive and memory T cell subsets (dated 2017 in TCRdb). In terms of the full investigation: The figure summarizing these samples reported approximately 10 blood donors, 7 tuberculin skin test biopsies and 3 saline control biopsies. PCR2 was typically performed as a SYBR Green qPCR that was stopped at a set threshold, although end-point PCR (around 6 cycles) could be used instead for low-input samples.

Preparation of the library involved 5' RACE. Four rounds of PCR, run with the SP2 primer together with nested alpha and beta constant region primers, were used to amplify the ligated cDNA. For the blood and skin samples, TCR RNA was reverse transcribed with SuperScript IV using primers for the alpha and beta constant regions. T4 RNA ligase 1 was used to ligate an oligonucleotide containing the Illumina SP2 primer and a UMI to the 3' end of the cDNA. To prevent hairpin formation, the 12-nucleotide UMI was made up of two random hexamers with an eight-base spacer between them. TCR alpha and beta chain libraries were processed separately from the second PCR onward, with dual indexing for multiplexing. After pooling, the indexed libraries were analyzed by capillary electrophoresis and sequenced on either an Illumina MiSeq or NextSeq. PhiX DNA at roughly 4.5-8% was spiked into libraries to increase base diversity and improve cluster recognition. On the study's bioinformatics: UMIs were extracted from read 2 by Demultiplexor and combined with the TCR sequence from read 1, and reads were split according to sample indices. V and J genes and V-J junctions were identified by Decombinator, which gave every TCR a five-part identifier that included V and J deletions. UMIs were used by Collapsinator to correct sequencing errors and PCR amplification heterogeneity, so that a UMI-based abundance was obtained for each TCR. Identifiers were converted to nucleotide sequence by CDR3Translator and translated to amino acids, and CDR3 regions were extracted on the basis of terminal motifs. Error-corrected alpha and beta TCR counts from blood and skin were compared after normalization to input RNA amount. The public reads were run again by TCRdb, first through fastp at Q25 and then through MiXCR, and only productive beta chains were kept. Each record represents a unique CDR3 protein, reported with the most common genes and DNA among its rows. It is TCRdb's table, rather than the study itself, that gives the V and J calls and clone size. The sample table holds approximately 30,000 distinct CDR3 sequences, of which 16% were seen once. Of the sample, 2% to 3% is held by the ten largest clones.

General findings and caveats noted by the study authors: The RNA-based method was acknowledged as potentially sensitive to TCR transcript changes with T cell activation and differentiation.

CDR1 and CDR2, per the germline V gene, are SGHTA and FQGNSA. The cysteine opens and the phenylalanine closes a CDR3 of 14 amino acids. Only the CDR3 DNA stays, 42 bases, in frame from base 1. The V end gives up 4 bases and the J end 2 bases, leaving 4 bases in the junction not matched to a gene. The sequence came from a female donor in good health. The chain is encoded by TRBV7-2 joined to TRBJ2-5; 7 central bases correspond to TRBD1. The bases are TGTGCCAGCAGCTCGGACAGGCTACAAGAGACCCAGTACTTC. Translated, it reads CASSSDRLQETQYF.